Given below is one T cell receptor beta chain in context. The target antigen is unknown. One entry per CDR3 protein, called by TCRdb with MiXCR from the 5' RACE reads. The sample comprises 350,000 to 500,000 distinct CDR3 sequences, approximately 17% of which are singletons, and roughly 12% rests with the top ten. Between the trimmed V and J ends, which lost 5 bases and 6 bases, there was a span of 11 bases. The CDR3 sequence is 13 residues long. From germline, CDR1 is LNHDA and CDR2 SQIVND (reference sequence). This entry belongs to a study of identical twins. Study outcomes and limitations: For monozygotic twins, models underestimated out-of-frame TCR alpha sharing. Invariant populations such as MAIT and iNKT cells could partly muddle zero-insertion analyses.

This TCR was sampled from a man between 50 and 59 years old in good health. Sequencing was done on a sample of naive T cells sorted from blood. V is TRBV19 and J is TRBJ2-1, with a weak D call TRBD2 (6 bases). CDR3 sequence (DNA): TGTGCCAGTAGTCTGACTAGAATCAATGAGCAGTTCTTC. Translation: CASSLTRINEQFF.